Listed below are T cell receptor beta chains from one sample, sequenced in a study of blood T cell repertoires in COVID-19. Libraries were prepared by immunoSEQ multiplex PCR; TCRdb keeps only in-frame clonotypes and omits some of them. This table has about 400,000 clones, roughly 87% appearing once. The sample comprised PBMCs or T cells enriched from blood (not recorded which). The receptors originated from a woman aged 25 to 39 who had recovered from COVID-19. Each CDR3 is given with its conserved first and last residue. The order of the fields is CDR3 DNA, CDR3 protein, V gene, D gene, J gene, clone size. The D gene is left open where the match is weak. Where a row states a size, it is once, few, many or the class of an expanded clone; other rows omit it.

cdr3_nt: TGTGCCAGCAGCCAACAAGGGGGCTTCTATGGCTACACCTTC
cdr3_aa: CASSQQGGFYGYTF
v_call: TRBV13
d_call: TRBD1
j_call: TRBJ1-2
clone_size: once

cdr3_nt: TGCGCCAGCAGCTTGGACGCAGGGAGCTACACCTTC
cdr3_aa: CASSLDAGSYTF
v_call: TRBV5-1
d_call: NA
j_call: TRBJ1-2
clone_size: NA

cdr3_nt: TGTGCCACCAGTGATCCGGGACTAGCGGTCTCCTCCTACAATGAGCAGTTCTTC
cdr3_aa: CATSDPGLAVSSYNEQFF
v_call: TRBV24-1
d_call: TRBD2
j_call: TRBJ2-1
clone_size: NA

cdr3_nt: TGTGCCAGCAGCGGGGGGACAGGGGGCGTCGCTAATGAAAAACTGTTTTTT
cdr3_aa: CASSGGTGGVANEKLFF
v_call: TRBV5-4
d_call: TRBD1
j_call: TRBJ1-4
clone_size: once

cdr3_nt: TGTGCCAGCAGTTTAGCAACAGATCCTGAAGCTTTCTTT
cdr3_aa: CASSLATDPEAFF
v_call: TRBV28
d_call: NA
j_call: TRBJ1-1
clone_size: NA

cdr3_nt: TGTGCCAGCAGCCAGACAGGAGCCAATGAGCAGTTCTTC
cdr3_aa: CASSQTGANEQFF
v_call: TRBV3-1/TRBV3-2
d_call: NA
j_call: TRBJ2-1
clone_size: NA

cdr3_nt: TGTGCCAGCAGCTTAGCTAGCGGGAGGTTTGGCACAGATACGCAGTATTTT
cdr3_aa: CASSLASGRFGTDTQYF
v_call: TRBV13
d_call: TRBD2
j_call: TRBJ2-3
clone_size: NA

cdr3_nt: TGTGCCAGCAGCCCCGCTTTGGAGAATGAAAAACTGTTTTTT
cdr3_aa: CASSPALENEKLFF
v_call: TRBV11-2
d_call: NA
j_call: TRBJ1-4
clone_size: NA

cdr3_nt: TGTGCCAGCACTTTGACAGGGGGCAATCATTCACCCCTCCACTTT
cdr3_aa: CASTLTGGNHSPLHF
v_call: TRBV7-2
d_call: TRBD1
j_call: TRBJ1-6
clone_size: NA

cdr3_nt: TGTGCCACCAGCAGAGATTTAACAGGGGACCGCACAGATACGCAGTATTTT
cdr3_aa: CATSRDLTGDRTDTQYF
v_call: TRBV15
d_call: TRBD1
j_call: TRBJ2-3
clone_size: NA

cdr3_nt: TGTGCCATCAGTCCAGGGAGCGGGAGGATTCAAGAGACCCAGTACTTC
cdr3_aa: CAISPGSGRIQETQYF
v_call: TRBV10-3
d_call: TRBD2
j_call: TRBJ2-5
clone_size: NA

cdr3_nt: TGTGCCAGCAGTGCCCTCGGAGAGTCGGAGACCCAGTACTTC
cdr3_aa: CASSALGESETQYF
v_call: TRBV28
d_call: NA
j_call: TRBJ2-5
clone_size: NA

cdr3_nt: TGCGCCAGCAGTCGCGGAGGGTTTTATCGCACAGATACGCAGTATTTT
cdr3_aa: CASSRGGFYRTDTQYF
v_call: TRBV23-1
d_call: NA
j_call: TRBJ2-3
clone_size: once

cdr3_nt: TGTGCCAGCAGAAGAGTGGGCCAGCCAACGACTACCTACGAGCAGTACTTC
cdr3_aa: CASRRVGQPTTTYEQYF
v_call: TRBV2
d_call: NA
j_call: TRBJ2-7
clone_size: NA

cdr3_nt: TGTGCCAGCAGCTTAGAAGGGGGAGGGCCTAATGAGCAGTTCTTC
cdr3_aa: CASSLEGGGPNEQFF
v_call: TRBV7-8
d_call: NA
j_call: TRBJ2-1
clone_size: NA

cdr3_nt: TGTGCCAGCAGTTATTCCGGGACAGCCCGGGAGTTCTTC
cdr3_aa: CASSYSGTAREFF
v_call: TRBV6-5
d_call: TRBD1
j_call: TRBJ2-1
clone_size: NA

cdr3_nt: TGTGCCAGCAGTATGATGGGGCTCGACGAGCAGTACTTC
cdr3_aa: CASSMMGLDEQYF
v_call: TRBV6-2/TRBV6-3
d_call: NA
j_call: TRBJ2-7
clone_size: NA

cdr3_nt: TGTGCCATCCAAAAAGCGGGAGGGCCTAATGAGCAGTTCTTC
cdr3_aa: CAIQKAGGPNEQFF
v_call: TRBV27
d_call: TRBD2
j_call: TRBJ2-1
clone_size: NA

cdr3_nt: TGTGCCAGCAGCTCCCCGGGGGTGAACACTGAAGCTTTCTTT
cdr3_aa: CASSSPGVNTEAFF
v_call: TRBV27
d_call: NA
j_call: TRBJ1-1
clone_size: NA

cdr3_nt: TGTGCCAGCAGTTTCCGGGACAGAAAAGAGACCCAGTACTTC
cdr3_aa: CASSFRDRKETQYF
v_call: TRBV28
d_call: TRBD1
j_call: TRBJ2-5
clone_size: NA

cdr3_nt: TGTGCCAGCAGCCCGGGACTAGCGGGAGACGAGCAGTACTTC
cdr3_aa: CASSPGLAGDEQYF
v_call: TRBV7-2
d_call: TRBD2
j_call: TRBJ2-7
clone_size: few

cdr3_nt: TGTGCCAGCAGTCTGACTAGCGGGATATTCAATGAGCAGTTCTTC
cdr3_aa: CASSLTSGIFNEQFF
v_call: TRBV4-2
d_call: TRBD2
j_call: TRBJ2-1
clone_size: NA

cdr3_nt: TGCGCCAGCAGCTCCTCCGGGACTAGCGTAATCAGCGCTAGCACAGATACGCAGTATTTT
cdr3_aa: CASSSSGTSVISASTDTQYF
v_call: TRBV5-1
d_call: TRBD2
j_call: TRBJ2-3
clone_size: once

cdr3_nt: TGTGCCAGCAGCGGGACTAGCGGGAGGGTGAATGAGCAGTTCTTC
cdr3_aa: CASSGTSGRVNEQFF
v_call: TRBV28
d_call: TRBD2
j_call: TRBJ2-1
clone_size: NA

cdr3_nt: TGTGCCAGCAGCTCCGGGACAGGGGTAACTGAAGCTTTCTTT
cdr3_aa: CASSSGTGVTEAFF
v_call: TRBV11-2
d_call: TRBD1
j_call: TRBJ1-1
clone_size: few

cdr3_nt: TGTGCCTGGAAAAGTGACTATCGCTACGAGCAGTACTTC
cdr3_aa: CAWKSDYRYEQYF
v_call: TRBV30
d_call: NA
j_call: TRBJ2-7
clone_size: NA

cdr3_nt: TGCGCCAGCAGCTTGGCCGTGGGGAATCGGGACAGGGTATACTTC
cdr3_aa: CASSLAVGNRDRVYF
v_call: TRBV5-1
d_call: TRBD1
j_call: TRBJ2-4
clone_size: NA

cdr3_nt: TGTGCCAGCAGCTATAGGGGGACCAGCTCTGGGGCCAACGTCCTGACTTTC
cdr3_aa: CASSYRGTSSGANVLTF
v_call: TRBV5-8
d_call: NA
j_call: TRBJ2-6
clone_size: NA